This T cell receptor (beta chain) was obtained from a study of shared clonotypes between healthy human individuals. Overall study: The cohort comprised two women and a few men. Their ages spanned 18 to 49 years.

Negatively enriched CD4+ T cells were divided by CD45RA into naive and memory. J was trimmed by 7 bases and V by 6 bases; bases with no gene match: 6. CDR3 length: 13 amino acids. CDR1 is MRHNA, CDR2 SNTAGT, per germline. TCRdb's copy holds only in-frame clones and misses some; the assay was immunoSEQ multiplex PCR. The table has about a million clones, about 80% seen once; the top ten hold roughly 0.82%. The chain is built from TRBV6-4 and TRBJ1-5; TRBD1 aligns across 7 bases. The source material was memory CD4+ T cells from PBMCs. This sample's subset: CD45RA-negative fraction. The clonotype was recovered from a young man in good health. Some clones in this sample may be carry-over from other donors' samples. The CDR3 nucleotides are TGTGCCAGCAGCCCCGAACAGGGGCAGCCCCAGCATTTT. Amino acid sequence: CASSPEQGQPQHF.